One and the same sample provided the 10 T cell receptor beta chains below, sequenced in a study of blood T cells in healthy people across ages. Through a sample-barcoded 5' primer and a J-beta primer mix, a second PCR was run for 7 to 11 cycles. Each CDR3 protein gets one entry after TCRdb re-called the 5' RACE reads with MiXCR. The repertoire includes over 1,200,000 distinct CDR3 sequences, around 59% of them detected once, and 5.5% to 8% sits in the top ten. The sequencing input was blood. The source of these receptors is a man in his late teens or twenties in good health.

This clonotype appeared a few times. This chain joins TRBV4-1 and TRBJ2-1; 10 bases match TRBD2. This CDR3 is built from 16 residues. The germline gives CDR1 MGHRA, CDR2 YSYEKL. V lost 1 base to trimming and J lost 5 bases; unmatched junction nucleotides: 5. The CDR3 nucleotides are TGCGCCAGCAGCCAAGCTACTAGCGGGATTAACAATGAGCAGTTCTTC. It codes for CASSQATSGINNEQFF.

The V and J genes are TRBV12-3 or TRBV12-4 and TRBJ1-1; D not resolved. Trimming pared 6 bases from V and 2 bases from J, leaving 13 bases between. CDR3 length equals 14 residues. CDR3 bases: TGTGCCAGCAGCCGGAGGCAGGCTAACACTGAAGCTTTCTTT. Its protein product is CASSRRQANTEAFF.

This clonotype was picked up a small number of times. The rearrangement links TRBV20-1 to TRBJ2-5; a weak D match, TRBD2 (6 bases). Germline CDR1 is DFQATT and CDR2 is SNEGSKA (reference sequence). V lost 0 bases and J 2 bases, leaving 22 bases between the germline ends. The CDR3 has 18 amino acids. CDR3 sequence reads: CSARDKEPWGGGQETQYF. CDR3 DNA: TGCAGTGCTAGAGATAAAGAACCTTGGGGAGGCGGACAAGAGACCCAGTACTTC.

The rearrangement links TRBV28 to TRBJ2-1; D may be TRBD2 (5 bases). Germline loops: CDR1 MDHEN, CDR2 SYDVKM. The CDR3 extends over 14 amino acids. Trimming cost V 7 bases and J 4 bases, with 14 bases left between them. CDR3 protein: CASTPVGDYNEQFF. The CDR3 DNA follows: TGTGCCAGCACCCCGGTGGGAGATTACAATGAGCAGTTCTTC.

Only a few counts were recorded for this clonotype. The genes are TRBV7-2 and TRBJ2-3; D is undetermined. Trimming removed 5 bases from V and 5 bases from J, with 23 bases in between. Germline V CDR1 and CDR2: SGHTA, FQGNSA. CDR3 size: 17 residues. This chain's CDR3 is CASSLVPGWAMRDTQYF. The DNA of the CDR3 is TGTGCCAGCAGCCTAGTCCCAGGTTGGGCGATGAGAGATACGCAGTATTTT.

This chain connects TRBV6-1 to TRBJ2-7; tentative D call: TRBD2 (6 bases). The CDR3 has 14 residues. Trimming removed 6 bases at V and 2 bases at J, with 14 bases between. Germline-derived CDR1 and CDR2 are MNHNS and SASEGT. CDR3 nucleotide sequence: TGTGCCAGCAGCGGCCGGGGCGGGACCTACGAGCAGTACTTC. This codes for CASSGRGGTYEQYF.

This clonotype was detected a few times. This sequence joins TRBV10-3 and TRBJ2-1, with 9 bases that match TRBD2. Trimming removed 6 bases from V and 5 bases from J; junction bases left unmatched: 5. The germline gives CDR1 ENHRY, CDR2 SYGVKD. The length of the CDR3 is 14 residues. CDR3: CAIRTSGQNNEQFF. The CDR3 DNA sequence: TGTGCCATCAGAACTAGCGGGCAGAACAATGAGCAGTTCTTC.

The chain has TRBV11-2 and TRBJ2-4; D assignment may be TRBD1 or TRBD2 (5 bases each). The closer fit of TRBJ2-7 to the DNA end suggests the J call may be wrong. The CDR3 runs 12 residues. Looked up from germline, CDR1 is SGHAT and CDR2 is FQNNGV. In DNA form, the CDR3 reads TGTGCCAGCAGCCGGGACGTCTACGAGCAGTACTTC. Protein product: CASSRDVYEQYF.

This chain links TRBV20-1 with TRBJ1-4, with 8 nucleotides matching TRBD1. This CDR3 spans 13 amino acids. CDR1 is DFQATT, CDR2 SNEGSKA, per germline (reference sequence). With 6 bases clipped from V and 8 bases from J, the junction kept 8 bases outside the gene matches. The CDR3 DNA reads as TGCAGTGCGGTGGACAGGGTAGGGGAAAAACTGTTTTTT. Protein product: CSAVDRVGEKLFF.

The CDR3 region is CASRGRVGNYGYTF. The DNA for the CDR3 is TGTGCCAGCAGGGGCAGGGTGGGGAACTATGGCTACACCTTC. This rearrangement joins TRBV27 to TRBJ1-2, with D possibly TRBD1 on 5 matching bases. The CDR3 has 14 amino acids. Germline CDR1 and CDR2: MNHEY and SMNVEV (reference sequence). V was cut by 6 bases and J by 2 bases, with 13 bases left in between.